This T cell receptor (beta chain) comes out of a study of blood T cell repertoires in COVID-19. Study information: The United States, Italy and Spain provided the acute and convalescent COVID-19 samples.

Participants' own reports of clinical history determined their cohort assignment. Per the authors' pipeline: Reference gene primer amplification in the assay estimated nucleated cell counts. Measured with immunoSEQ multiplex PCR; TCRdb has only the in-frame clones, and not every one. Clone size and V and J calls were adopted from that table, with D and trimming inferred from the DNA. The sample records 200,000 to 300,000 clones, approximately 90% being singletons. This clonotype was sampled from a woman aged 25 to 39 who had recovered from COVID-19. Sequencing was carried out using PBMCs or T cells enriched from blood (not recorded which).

The CDR3 DNA sequence: TGTGCCAGCAGCTCGTCCGGGACAGGGGGTTACAATGAGCAGTTCTTC. Amino acids: CASSSSGTGGYNEQFF. V gene TRBV7-9 combines with J gene TRBJ2-1, with 11 bases that match TRBD1. Unmatched junction bases numbered 6, after V lost 4 bases and J lost 4 bases. From germline, CDR1 is SEHNR and CDR2 FQNEAQ (reference sequence). This CDR3 contains 16 residues.